The 12 T cell receptor beta chains below were found in one sample sequenced in a study of blood T cell repertoires in COVID-19. The assay was immunoSEQ multiplex PCR, and TCRdb's table has in-frame clones only and misses some. The table has over 95,000 clones, 75% to 90% seen once. The specimen sequenced was peripheral blood. These receptor sequences come from a woman in her fifties or sixties with acute or convalescent COVID-19.

The J gene is TRBJ1-2, the V gene TRBV5-4; tentative D call: TRBD1 (5 bases). Germline V gene data show CDR1 as SGHNT and CDR2 as YYREEE (reference sequence). The CDR3 is 12 amino acids. With 5 bases removed from V and 2 bases from J, the gap between germline ends came to 7 bases. Here the CDR3 reads CASRGRNYGYTF. The CDR3 DNA sequence: TGTGCCAGCAGGGGGCGAAACTATGGCTACACCTTC.

The CDR3 region is CASSLTSGSVNEQFF. In nucleotides, the CDR3 is TGTGCCAGCAGCCTAACTAGCGGGAGTGTAAATGAGCAGTTCTTC. The gene calls are TRBV7-6 and TRBJ2-1; TRBD2 aligns across 11 bases. CDR1 SGHVS and CDR2 FNYEAQ come from the germline V gene. This CDR3 is built from 15 residues. The V segment lost 5 bases and the J segment 7 bases; nucleotides outside the gene matches: 7. The variable domain in full, completed from reference TRBV7-6 and TRBJ2-1, reads GAGVSQSPRYKVTKRGQDVALRCDPISGHVSLYWYRQALGQGPEFLTYFNYEAQQDKSGLPNDRFSAERPEGSISTLTIQRTEQRDSAMYRCASSLTSGSVNEQFFGPGTRLTVL.

The V and J genes are TRBV10-3 and TRBJ2-7, with D possibly matching TRBD2 (5 bases). This CDR3 comprises 12 residues. Germline CDR1 and CDR2: ENHRY and SYGVKD. V was shortened by 6 bases and J by 7 bases, with 13 bases between the two germline ends. CDR3 nucleotides: TGTGCCATCAGCCTAATTGGGGAGGAGCAGTACTTC. Translation gives CAISLIGEEQYF.

The chain employs TRBV29-1 and TRBJ1-2; 7 positions match TRBD1. Germline V gene lookup returns CDR1 SQVTM and CDR2 ANQGSEA. The CDR3 is 18 residues long. V trimming: 1 base; J trimming: 0 bases; junction bases outside the gene matches: 14. CDR3 sequence reads: CSVEGYFEGALANYGYTF. CDR3 DNA: TGCAGCGTTGAAGGCTATTTCGAGGGGGCGTTAGCTAACTATGGCTACACCTTC.

The genes are TRBV30 and TRBJ1-1; no clear D. Germline CDR1 reads GTSNPN; CDR2 reads SVGIG (reference sequence). The CDR3 loop spans 13 amino acids. Trimming stripped 4 bases from V and 7 bases from J, with 16 bases between. The chain's CDR3 is CAWKAVRAGEAFF. As DNA, the CDR3 is TGTGCCTGGAAGGCGGTGAGAGCGGGTGAAGCTTTCTTT.

This chain links TRBV7-9 with TRBJ2-1, with 7 positions matching TRBD1. Germline loops: CDR1 SEHNR, CDR2 FQNEAQ (reference sequence). This CDR3 is 14 amino acids long. V lost 5 bases to trimming and J lost 4 bases; unmatched junction nucleotides: 5. In DNA, the CDR3 is TGTGCCAGCAGCCAGGGACAGTCTTACAATGAGCAGTTCTTC. It codes for CASSQGQSYNEQFF.

This clone was counted a few times. The chain carries TRBV2 and TRBJ2-1; 8 nucleotides align to TRBD2. The CDR3 runs 14 residues. Germline V gives CDR1 SNHLY, CDR2 FYNNEI. The V segment lost 5 bases and the J segment 9 bases; nucleotides outside the gene matches: 9. The CDR3 spells CASSPGGPSSEQFF. CDR3 in DNA: TGTGCCAGCAGTCCGGGGGGGCCGAGTAGTGAGCAGTTCTTC. Looking up the rest from reference TRBV2 and TRBJ2-1 gives the full variable domain: EPEVTQTPSHQVTQMGQEVILRCVPISNHLYFYWYRQILGQKVEFLVSFYNNEISEKSEIFDDQFSVERPDGSNFTLKIRSTKLEDSAMYFCASSPGGPSSEQFFGPGTRLTVL.

The chain couples TRBV19 to TRBJ2-7; 8 nucleotides agree with TRBD1. Germline CDR1 LNHDA, CDR2 SQIVND (reference sequence). J gave up 6 bases and V 5 bases, and 12 bases lay outside the gene matches. The CDR3 sequence is 15 residues long. Here the CDR3 reads CASSGAAGGIVEQYF. The CDR3 DNA follows: TGTGCCAGTAGTGGGGCCGCAGGGGGCATCGTCGAGCAGTACTTC.

The table lists this clone with a few counts. The rearrangement links TRBV3-1 (or the pseudogene TRBV3-2) to TRBJ1-1; D unclear. V shed 3 bases and J shed 12 bases, with 17 bases lying between them. The CDR3 consists of 13 residues. Germline CDR1 LGHDT, CDR2 YNNKEL (reference sequence). The DNA of the CDR3 is TGTGCCAGCAGCCATGGTGAGGGAATGAGGACTTTCTTT. Amino acids: CASSHGEGMRTFF.

The chain uses TRBV28 and TRBJ2-7; weak D call: TRBD2 (6 bases). V lost 11 bases, J lost 0 bases, and 14 bases lay in between. CDR1 and CDR2 from the germline V gene are MDHEN and SYDVKM. This CDR3 region has 13 residues. The CDR3 here is CASARGYSYEQYF. CDR3 nucleotides: TGTGCCTCGGCACGGGGGTACTCCTACGAGCAGTACTTC.

The count of this clone is one. This chain connects TRBV24-1 to TRBJ2-1, with 7 bases matching TRBD2. Germline V lookup: CDR1 KGHDR, CDR2 SFDVKD. The CDR3 totals 15 residues. V lost 5 bases to trimming and J lost 4 bases; unmatched junction nucleotides: 7. This chain's CDR3 is CATSVASGTYNEQFF. Written as DNA, the CDR3 is TGTGCCACCAGTGTTGCCAGCGGGACTTACAATGAGCAGTTCTTC.

This clone has just a few counts. The chain links TRBV6-5 to TRBJ1-5; TRBD1 agrees at 8 bases. The CDR3 consists of 15 residues. V shed 5 bases and J 5 bases; nucleotides not matched to a gene: 8. Per germline, CDR1 MNHEY and CDR2 SVGAGI. CDR3 in DNA: TGTGCCAGCAGTACTGGGACAGGATCATATCAGCCCCAGCATTTT. This gives the protein CASSTGTGSYQPQHF.